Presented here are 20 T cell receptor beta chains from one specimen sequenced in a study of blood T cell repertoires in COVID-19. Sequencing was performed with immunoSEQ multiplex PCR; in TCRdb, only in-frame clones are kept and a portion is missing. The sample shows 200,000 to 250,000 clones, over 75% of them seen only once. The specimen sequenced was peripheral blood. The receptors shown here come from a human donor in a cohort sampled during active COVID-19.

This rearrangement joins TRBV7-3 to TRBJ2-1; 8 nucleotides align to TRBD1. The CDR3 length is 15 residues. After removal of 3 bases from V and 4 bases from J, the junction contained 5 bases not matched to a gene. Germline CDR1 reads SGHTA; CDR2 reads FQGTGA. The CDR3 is CASSFGQGGYNEQFF. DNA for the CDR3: TGTGCCAGCAGCTTCGGACAGGGTGGGTACAATGAGCAGTTCTTC.

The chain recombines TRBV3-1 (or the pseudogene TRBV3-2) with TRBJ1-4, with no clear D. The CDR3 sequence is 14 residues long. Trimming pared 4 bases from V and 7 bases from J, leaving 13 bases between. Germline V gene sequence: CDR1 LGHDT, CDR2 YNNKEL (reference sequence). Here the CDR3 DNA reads TGTGCCAGCAGCCCCCGGGTCGCGGCTGAAAAACTGTTTTTT. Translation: CASSPRVAAEKLFF.

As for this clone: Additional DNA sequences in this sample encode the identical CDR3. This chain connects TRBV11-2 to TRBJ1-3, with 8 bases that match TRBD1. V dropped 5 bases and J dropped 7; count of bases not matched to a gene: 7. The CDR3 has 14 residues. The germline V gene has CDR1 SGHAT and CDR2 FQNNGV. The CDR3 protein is CASSPDRAGNTIYF. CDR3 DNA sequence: TGTGCCAGCAGCCCGGACAGGGCGGGGAACACCATATATTTT.

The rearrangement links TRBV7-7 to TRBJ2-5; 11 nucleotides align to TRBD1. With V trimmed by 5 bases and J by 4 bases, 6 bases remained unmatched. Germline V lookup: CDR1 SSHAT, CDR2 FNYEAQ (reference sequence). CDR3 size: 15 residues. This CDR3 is CASSLGQGAIETQYF. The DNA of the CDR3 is TGTGCCAGCAGCCTTGGACAGGGGGCAATAGAGACCCAGTACTTC.

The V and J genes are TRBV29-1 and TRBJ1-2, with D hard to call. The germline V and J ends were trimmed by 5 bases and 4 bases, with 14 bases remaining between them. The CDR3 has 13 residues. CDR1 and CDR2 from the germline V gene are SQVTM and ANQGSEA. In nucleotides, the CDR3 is TGCAGCGTTCCCGCCCAAGTTAGCTATGGCTACACCTTC. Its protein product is CSVPAQVSYGYTF.

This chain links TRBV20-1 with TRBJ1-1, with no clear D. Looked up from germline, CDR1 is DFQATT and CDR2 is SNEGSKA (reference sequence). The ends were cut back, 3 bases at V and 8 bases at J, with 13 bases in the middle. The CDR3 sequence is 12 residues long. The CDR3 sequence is CSASEGRREAFF. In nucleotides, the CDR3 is TGCAGTGCTAGTGAGGGCCGCCGGGAAGCTTTCTTT.

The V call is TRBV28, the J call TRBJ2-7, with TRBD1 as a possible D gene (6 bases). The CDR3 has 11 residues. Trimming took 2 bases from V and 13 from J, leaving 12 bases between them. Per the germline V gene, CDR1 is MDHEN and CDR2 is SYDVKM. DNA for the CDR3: TGTGCCAGCAGTTTAGGCTGGGGGCTTTACTTC. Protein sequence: CASSLGWGLYF.

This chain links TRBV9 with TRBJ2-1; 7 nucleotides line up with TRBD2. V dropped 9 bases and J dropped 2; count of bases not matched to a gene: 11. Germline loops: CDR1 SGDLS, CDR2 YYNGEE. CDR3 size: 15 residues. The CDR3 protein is CATQRLAVPYNEQFF. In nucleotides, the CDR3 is TGTGCCACCCAACGACTAGCTGTCCCCTACAATGAGCAGTTCTTC.

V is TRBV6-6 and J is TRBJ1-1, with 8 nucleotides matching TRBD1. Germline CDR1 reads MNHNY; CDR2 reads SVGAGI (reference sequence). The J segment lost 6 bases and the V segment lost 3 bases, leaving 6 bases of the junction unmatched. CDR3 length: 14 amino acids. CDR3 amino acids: CASSYDRGRAEAFF. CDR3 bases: TGTGCCAGCAGTTATGACAGGGGAAGGGCTGAAGCTTTCTTT.

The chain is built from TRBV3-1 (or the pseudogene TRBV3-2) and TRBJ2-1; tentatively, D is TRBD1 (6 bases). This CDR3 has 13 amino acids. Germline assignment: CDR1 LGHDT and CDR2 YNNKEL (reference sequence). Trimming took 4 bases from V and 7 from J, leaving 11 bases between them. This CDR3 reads CASSRRGMNEQFF. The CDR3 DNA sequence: TGTGCCAGCAGCCGCAGGGGTATGAATGAGCAGTTCTTC.

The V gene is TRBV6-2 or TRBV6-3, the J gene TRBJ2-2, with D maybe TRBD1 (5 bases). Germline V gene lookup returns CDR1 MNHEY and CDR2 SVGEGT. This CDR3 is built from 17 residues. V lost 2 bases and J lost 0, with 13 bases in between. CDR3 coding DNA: TGTGCCAGCAGTTACCTGACAGTGTTCGCGAACACCGGGGAGCTGTTTTTT. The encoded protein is CASSYLTVFANTGELFF.

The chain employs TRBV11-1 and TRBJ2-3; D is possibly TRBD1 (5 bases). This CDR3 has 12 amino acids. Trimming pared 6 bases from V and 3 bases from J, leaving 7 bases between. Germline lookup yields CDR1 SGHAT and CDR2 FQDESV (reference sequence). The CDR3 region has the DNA TGTGCCAGCAGGCGACAGACAGATACGCAGTATTTT. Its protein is CASRRQTDTQYF.

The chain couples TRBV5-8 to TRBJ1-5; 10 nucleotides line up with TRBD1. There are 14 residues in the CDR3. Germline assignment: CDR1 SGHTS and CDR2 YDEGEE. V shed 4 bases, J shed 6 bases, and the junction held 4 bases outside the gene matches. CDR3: CASSGDRGGQPQHF. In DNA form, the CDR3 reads TGTGCCAGCAGCGGGGACAGGGGCGGTCAGCCCCAGCATTTT.

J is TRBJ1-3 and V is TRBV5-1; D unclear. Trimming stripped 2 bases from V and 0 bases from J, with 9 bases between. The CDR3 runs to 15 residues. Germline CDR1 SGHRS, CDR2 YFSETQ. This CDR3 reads CASSFGQSSGNTIYF. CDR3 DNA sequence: TGCGCCAGCAGCTTTGGGCAGTCCTCTGGAAACACCATATATTTT.

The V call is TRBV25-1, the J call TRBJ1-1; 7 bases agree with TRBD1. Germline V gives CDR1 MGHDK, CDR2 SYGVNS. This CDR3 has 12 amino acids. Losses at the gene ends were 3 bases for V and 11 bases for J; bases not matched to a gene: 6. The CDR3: CASSDTGVFAFF. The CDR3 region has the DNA TGTGCCAGCAGTGATACAGGGGTATTTGCTTTCTTT.

CDR3 in amino acids: CASSLSGSNYEQYF. The CDR3 DNA is TGTGCCAGCAGCTTGAGCGGGAGTAACTACGAGCAGTACTTC. The rearrangement uses TRBV7-9 and TRBJ2-7; 8 nucleotides line up with TRBD2. The CDR3 sequence is 14 residues long. Per the germline V gene, CDR1 is SEHNR and CDR2 is FQNEAQ (reference sequence). V trimming: 3 bases; J trimming: 3 bases; junction bases outside the gene matches: 4. The full variable domain, its missing parts supplied by reference TRBV7-9 and TRBJ2-7, is DTGVSQNPRHKITKRGQNVTFRCDPISEHNRLYWYRQTLGQGPEFLTYFQNEAQLEKSRLLSDRFSAERPKGSFSTLEIQRTEQGDSAMYLCASSLSGSNYEQYFGPGTRLTVT.

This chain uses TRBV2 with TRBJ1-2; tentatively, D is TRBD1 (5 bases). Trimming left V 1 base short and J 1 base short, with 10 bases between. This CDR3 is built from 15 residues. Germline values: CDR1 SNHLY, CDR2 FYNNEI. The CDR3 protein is CASSEEGLINYGYTF. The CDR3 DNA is TGTGCCAGCAGTGAAGAGGGGTTAATTAACTATGGCTACACCTTC.

The CDR3 protein is CASSPYNPVYGSGSNYGYTF. CDR3 DNA sequence: TGTGCCAGCTCACCATATAACCCGGTTTATGGGTCGGGATCCAACTATGGCTACACCTTC. V usage is TRBV18 and J usage is TRBJ1-2; unclear D gene. The CDR3 is made up of 20 amino acids. V gave up 2 bases and J gave up 2 bases, with 27 bases separating them. CDR1 is KGHSH, CDR2 LQKENI, per germline.

This chain's CDR3 is CASRTGHVAGYTF. CDR3 sequence (DNA): TGTGCCAGCAGGACAGGACATGTGGCGGGCTACACCTTC. V gene TRBV6-5 combines with J gene TRBJ1-2; TRBD1 might be the D (6 bases). V shed 6 bases and J shed 8 bases, with 16 bases lying between them. The germline CDR1 and CDR2 sequences are MNHEY and SVGAGI. CDR3 size: 13 residues.

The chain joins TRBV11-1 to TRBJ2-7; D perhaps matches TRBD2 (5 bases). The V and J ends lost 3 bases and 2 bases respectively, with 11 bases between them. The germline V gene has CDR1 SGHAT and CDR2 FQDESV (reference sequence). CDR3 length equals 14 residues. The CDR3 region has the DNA TGTGCCAGCAGCTTTAGCAGCGGTGCCTACGAGCAGTACTTC. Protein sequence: CASSFSSGAYEQYF.